This entry features one TCR beta chain sequence. Germline assignment: CDR1 LGHNA and CDR2 YNFKEQ. Trimming cost V 1 base and J 1 base; bases outside gene matches: 10. The CDR3 spans 18 residues. Molecular barcoding with unique molecular identifiers was used for the TCRbeta library. TCRdb ran MiXCR on the PCR reads and lists one entry per CDR3 protein. Among about 400,000 distinct CDR3 sequences, roughly 22% were seen once, and the ten largest hold approximately 3.8%. The data were taken from a study of T-cell reconstitution after alpha-beta-depleted transplantation in children. This material consisted of PBMCs from the stem cell graft donor, taken from the stem cell graft. The chain links TRBV4-2 to TRBJ1-3; 7 nucleotides line up with TRBD1. This receptor was obtained from a human donor who donated a stem cell graft to a child with acute myeloid leukemia. The CDR3 region has the DNA TGTGCCAGCAGCCAAGGCCAATCCGGGACAGCTTCTGGAAACACCATATATTTT. Protein sequence: CASSQGQSGTASGNTIYF.